This entry concerns a single TCR beta chain. Antigen unknown. CDR3 size: 15 residues. Trimming removed 1 base from V and 0 bases from J, with 8 bases in between. Germline CDR1 is SGHVS and CDR2 is FNYEAQ. The memory fraction was CD4+CD45RO+CD25- cells. After constant-region reverse-primer amplification, full-length variable regions underwent semi-nested PCR with Nested Universal Primer A. TCRdb passed the 5' RACE reads through MiXCR, listing each CDR3 protein once. Of tens of thousands of distinct CDR3 sequences listed, about 20% are singletons. Study-level results: Tumor Treg TCRs overlapped most with tumor naive CD4+ cells. Tumor memory CD4+ T cell TCR gene usage clustered with blood and lymph node memory CD4+ cells and lymph node naive CD4+ cells.

The sequenced material came from memory CD4+ T cells sorted from a lymph node. Subset of the sample: memory CD4+ T cells, CD4+CD45RO+CD25-. The chain joins TRBV7-6 to TRBJ2-3, with no clear D. The receptor comes from a female donor with breast cancer. DNA of the CDR3: TGTGCCAGCAGCTTAGATTGGCAGAGCACAGATACGCAGTATTTT. It codes for CASSLDWQSTDTQYF.